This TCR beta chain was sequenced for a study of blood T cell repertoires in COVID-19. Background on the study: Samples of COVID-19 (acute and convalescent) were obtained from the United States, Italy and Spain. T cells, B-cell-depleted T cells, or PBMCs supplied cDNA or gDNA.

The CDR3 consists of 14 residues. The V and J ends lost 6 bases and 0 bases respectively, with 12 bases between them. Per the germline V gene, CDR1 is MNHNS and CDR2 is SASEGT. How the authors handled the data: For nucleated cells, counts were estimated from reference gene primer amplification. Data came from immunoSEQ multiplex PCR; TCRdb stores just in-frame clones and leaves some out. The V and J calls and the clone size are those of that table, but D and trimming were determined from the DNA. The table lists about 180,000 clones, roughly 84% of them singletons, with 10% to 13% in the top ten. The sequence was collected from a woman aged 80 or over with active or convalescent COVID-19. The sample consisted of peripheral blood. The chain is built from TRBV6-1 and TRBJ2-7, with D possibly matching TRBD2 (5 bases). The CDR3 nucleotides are TGTGCCAGCAGCGACACGGCGGGCTCCTACGAGCAGTACTTC. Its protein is CASSDTAGSYEQYF.